The 9 T cell receptor beta chains reported below all come from one sample, sequenced in a study of blood T cell repertoires in COVID-19. Sequencing was performed with immunoSEQ multiplex PCR; in TCRdb, only in-frame clones are kept and a portion is missing. The table has about 190,000 clones, roughly 90% seen once. The sequenced sample consisted of peripheral blood. The receptor source for this set is a man in his forties with acute or convalescent COVID-19.

This clone was counted between two and nine times. The rearrangement links TRBV6-1 to TRBJ1-1, with D possibly matching TRBD1 (5 bases). Trimming took 2 bases from V and 11 from J, leaving 15 bases between them. The CDR3 loop spans 13 amino acids. CDR1 and CDR2 from the germline V gene are MNHNS and SASEGT. The CDR3 sequence: CASSEQGGVEAFF. CDR3 nucleotide sequence: TGTGCCAGCAGTGAACAGGGTGGAGTCGAGGCTTTCTTT.

The chain has TRBV5-1 and TRBJ1-6, with 8 bases that match TRBD1. Germline V gene sequence: CDR1 SGHRS, CDR2 YFSETQ. The CDR3 runs 14 residues. The trim removed 1 base at V and 13 bases at J, leaving 7 bases unmatched. The CDR3, as DNA: TGCGCCAGCAGCTTGCAGGGGGCGAGAGGTCCCCTCCACTTT. Its translation: CASSLQGARGPLHF.

V is TRBV11-2 and J is TRBJ2-4; the D gene is possibly TRBD1 (5 bases). From germline, CDR1 is SGHAT and CDR2 FQNNGV. This CDR3 is built from 18 residues. The V end was cut by 1 base, the J end by 0 bases, with 16 bases between. The CDR3 is CASSLVGQGVLAKNIQYF. The CDR3 nucleotides read TGTGCCAGCAGCTTAGTAGGACAAGGTGTCCTAGCCAAAAACATTCAGTACTTC.

The chain carries TRBV27 and TRBJ1-3, with a tentative D call TRBD1 (6 bases). Germline assignment: CDR1 MNHEY and CDR2 SMNVEV (reference sequence). This CDR3 comprises 17 residues. V was pared by 3 bases and J by 0 bases, with 15 bases between. This chain's CDR3 is CASSFTGQRSSGNTIYF. In DNA form, the CDR3 reads TGTGCCAGCAGTTTCACCGGACAGAGGAGCTCTGGAAACACCATATATTTT.

This clone came up once. The gene calls are TRBV7-9 and TRBJ1-5, with TRBD1 as a possible D gene (5 bases). The CDR3 spans 13 residues. V lost 6 bases to trimming and J lost 7 bases, with 13 bases between them. Looked up from germline, CDR1 is SEHNR and CDR2 is FQNEAQ (reference sequence). The CDR3 DNA follows: TGTGCCAGCAGTGGGGGGGGAAAACAGCCCCAGCATTTT. Translated, it gives CASSGGGKQPQHF.

The CDR3 is CASSFRERDTGELFF. For the CDR3, the DNA is TGTGCCAGCAGCTTTAGGGAGAGGGACACCGGGGAGCTGTTTTTT. This chain uses TRBV5-4 with TRBJ2-2, with D perhaps matching TRBD2 (5 bases). In germline, CDR1 is SGHNT, CDR2 YYREEE (reference sequence). Trimming stripped 2 bases from V and 3 bases from J, with 11 bases between. The CDR3 runs to 15 residues.

V is TRBV6-1 and J is TRBJ1-2; the D gene is possibly TRBD1 (5 bases). CDR3 length equals 15 residues. V lost 2 bases to trimming and J lost 3 bases, with 13 bases between them. Germline-derived CDR1 and CDR2 are MNHNS and SASEGT. The CDR3 region has the DNA TGTGCCAGCAGTGAAATGGCAGGGAGGGACTATGGCTACACCTTC. Amino acid sequence: CASSEMAGRDYGYTF.

V gene TRBV3-1 (or the pseudogene TRBV3-2) combines with J gene TRBJ1-1, with D possibly matching TRBD1 (5 bases). Germline V gives CDR1 LGHDT, CDR2 YNNKEL (reference sequence). The V and J ends lost 3 bases and 1 base respectively, with 12 bases between them. The CDR3 is 15 residues long. CDR3: CASSHTGRTNTEAFF. The CDR3 DNA reads as TGTGCCAGCAGCCATACAGGCCGGACGAACACTGAAGCTTTCTTT.

This clone occurred a few times. The chain employs TRBV5-1 and TRBJ1-1; 9 bases match TRBD1. Looked up from germline, CDR1 is SGHRS and CDR2 is YFSETQ. CDR3 length equals 16 residues. J was trimmed by 5 bases and V by 0 bases; bases with no gene match: 8. The chain's CDR3 is CASSLEGGQGSTEAFF. The CDR3 coding sequence is TGCGCCAGCAGCTTGGAAGGTGGACAGGGGTCAACTGAAGCTTTCTTT.